The source of this TCR beta chain is a study of shared clonotypes between healthy human individuals. General study points: Although depth was large, rarefaction showed that sequencing of the sorted subsets was incomplete. In this cohort, only blood was sampled, and tissue repertoires likely differ.

Sequencing used immunoSEQ multiplex PCR; TCRdb keeps in-frame clones, though not all of them. This table has 1.6 million or so clones, around 98.5% appearing once. With respect to this clone: Its specificity is unknown.

Germline assignment: CDR1 MNHNY and CDR2 SVGAGI (reference sequence). The length of the CDR3 is 16 residues. V lost 0 bases and J lost 6; bases outside the gene matches: 9. The clonotype originates from a man in his thirties or forties in good health. The V and J genes are TRBV6-6 and TRBJ2-3, with 7 nucleotides matching TRBD1. Sequencing was carried out using naive CD4+ T cells sorted from blood. Stated subset: CD45RA+ positively selected. The DNA for the CDR3 is TGTGCCAGCAGTTACTCGAGACAGGGTCAGGTGGATACGCAGTATTTT. This gives the protein CASSYSRQGQVDTQYF.